These 11 T cell receptor beta chains came from one sample sequenced in a study of blood T cell repertoires in COVID-19. Assay: immunoSEQ multiplex PCR; the TCRdb copy retains only in-frame clones and omits some. Of 150,000 to 200,000 clones listed, approximately 95% are singletons. Sequencing input: peripheral blood. The receptor source for this set is a woman aged 55 to 70 with COVID-19, enrolled during active disease.

The gene calls are TRBV27 and TRBJ1-1; tentatively, D is TRBD1 (6 bases). The V and J ends lost 0 bases and 3 bases respectively, with 11 bases between them. Germline lookup yields CDR1 MNHEY and CDR2 SMNVEV (reference sequence). CDR3 size: 15 residues. In DNA, the CDR3 is TGTGCCAGCAGTTTATCAGGACAGCTCCACACTGAAGCTTTCTTT. Amino acids: CASSLSGQLHTEAFF.

As to this clone: This CDR3 fails to terminate in the conserved phenylalanine or tryptophan, so it likely reflects a read error. No DNA is shown, since the ends of the CDR3 on it are uncertain; the CDR3 is the one TCRdb lists. The chain is built from TRBV19 and TRBJ1-1. The germline V gene encodes CDR1 LNHDA and CDR2 SQIVND (reference sequence). The CDR3 is 8 residues long, ends included. This CDR3 is CAQRGGGL.

Worth noting for this clone: An end of the junction does not agree with germline; a read error may underlie this. The chain uses TRBV5-8 and TRBJ2-3, with D possibly TRBD2 on 6 matching bases. Germline CDR1 reads SGHTS; CDR2 reads YDEGEE. This CDR3 has 19 amino acids. The CDR3 region is CASTLIGMRGHIGSDTQYF. The CDR3 DNA follows: TGTGCCAGCACCTTGATTGGTATGCGGGGTCACATAGGGTCAGATACGCAGTATTTT.

The CDR3 spells CASSFGTASRRAFF. CDR3 bases: TGTGCCAGCAGTTTCGGGACAGCCTCCAGACGAGCTTTCTTT. V and J are TRBV27 and TRBJ1-1, with 7 nucleotides matching TRBD1. Losses at the gene ends were 3 bases for V and 10 bases for J; bases not matched to a gene: 11. Germline CDR1 MNHEY, CDR2 SMNVEV (reference sequence). The CDR3 contains 14 residues.

This chain uses TRBV9 with TRBJ1-1; D gene uncertain. The CDR3 covers 13 residues. The germline V and J ends were trimmed by 2 bases and 4 bases, with 9 bases remaining between them. The germline V gene has CDR1 SGDLS and CDR2 YYNGEE. CDR3 sequence: CASSVSGSTEAFF. The CDR3 nucleotides are TGTGCCAGCAGCGTTTCGGGGAGCACTGAAGCTTTCTTT.

V usage is TRBV7-9 and J usage is TRBJ2-7; 9 nucleotides align to TRBD1. The CDR3 length is 16 residues. J lost 6 bases, V lost 0 bases, and 9 bases had no gene match. Germline V CDR1 and CDR2: SEHNR, FQNEAQ (reference sequence). This chain's CDR3 is CASSLALDRGSGEQYF. CDR3 DNA sequence: TGTGCCAGCAGCTTAGCCCTGGACAGGGGCAGTGGCGAGCAGTACTTC.

The rearrangement links TRBV4-2 to TRBJ2-2; TRBD2 aligns across 12 bases. The V gene's germline CDR1 is LGHNA and CDR2 YNFKEQ. The V segment lost 0 bases and the J segment 4 bases; nucleotides outside the gene matches: 3. The CDR3 sequence is 17 residues long. The CDR3 loop is CASSQELAGGLTGELFF. The CDR3, as DNA: TGTGCCAGCAGCCAAGAGCTAGCGGGGGGGCTCACCGGGGAGCTGTTTTTT.

The rearrangement joins TRBV19 to TRBJ1-5; weak D call: TRBD1 (6 bases). CDR1 and CDR2 (germline): LNHDA, SQIVND (reference sequence). CDR3 length: 16 residues. The V end lost 6 bases, the J end lost 2 bases, and 17 bases lay between the germline ends. The CDR3 here is CASREGGGARNQPQHF. In DNA, the CDR3 is TGTGCCAGTAGAGAAGGGGGAGGGGCGCGCAATCAGCCCCAGCATTTT.

The chain has TRBV7-2 and TRBJ2-1; TRBD2 aligns across 16 bases. This CDR3 has 16 residues. The V and J ends lost 5 bases and 8 bases, in that order; junction bases with no gene match: 6. The V gene's germline CDR1 is SGHTA and CDR2 FQGNSA. CDR3 DNA: TGTGCCAGCAGCGTGCCGGGACTAGCGGGGGGGTATGAGCAGTTCTTC. The encoded protein is CASSVPGLAGGYEQFF.

The rearrangement links TRBV5-4 to TRBJ2-2; TRBD1 matches at 8 bases. With 6 bases clipped from V and 4 bases from J, the junction kept 8 bases outside the gene matches. Germline V gene lookup returns CDR1 SGHNT and CDR2 YYREEE (reference sequence). The CDR3 consists of 15 residues. Here the CDR3 reads CASTLTGETTGELFF. The CDR3 DNA reads as TGTGCCAGCACCCTGACAGGGGAGACCACCGGGGAGCTGTTTTTT. The variable domain in full, completed from reference TRBV5-4 and TRBJ2-2, reads ETGVTQSPTHLIKTRGQQVTLRCSSQSGHNTVSWYQQALGQGPQFIFQYYREEENGRGNFPPRFSGLQFPNYSSELNVNALELDDSALYLCASTLTGETTGELFFGEGSRLTVL.

The V call is TRBV19, the J call TRBJ1-6; D is undetermined. Trimming took off 10 bases at V and 15 bases at J, with 10 bases between the two ends. Germline CDR1 reads LNHDA; CDR2 reads SQIVND (reference sequence). The CDR3 covers 9 residues. The CDR3 DNA reads as TGTGCCATTCTATCATTCCTCCACTTT. Protein product: CAILSFLHF.